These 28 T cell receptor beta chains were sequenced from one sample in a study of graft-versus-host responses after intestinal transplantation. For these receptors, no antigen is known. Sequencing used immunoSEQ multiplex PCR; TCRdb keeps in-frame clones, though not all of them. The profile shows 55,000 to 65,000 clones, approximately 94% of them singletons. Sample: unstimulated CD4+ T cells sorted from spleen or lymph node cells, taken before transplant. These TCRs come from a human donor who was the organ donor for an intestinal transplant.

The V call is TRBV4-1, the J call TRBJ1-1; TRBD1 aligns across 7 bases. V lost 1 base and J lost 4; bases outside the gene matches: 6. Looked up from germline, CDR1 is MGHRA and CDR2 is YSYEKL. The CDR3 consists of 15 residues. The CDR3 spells CASSQGFAGGTEAFF. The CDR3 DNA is TGCGCCAGCAGCCAAGGTTTTGCAGGGGGCACTGAAGCTTTCTTT.

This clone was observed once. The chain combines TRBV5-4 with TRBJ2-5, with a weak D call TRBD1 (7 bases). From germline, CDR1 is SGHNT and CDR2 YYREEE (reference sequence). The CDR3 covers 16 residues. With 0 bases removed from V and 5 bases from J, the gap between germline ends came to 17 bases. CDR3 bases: TGTGCCAGCAGCTTGGGCAGGGGGGCCGGTGGGGAGACCCAGTACTTC. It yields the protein CASSLGRGAGGETQYF.

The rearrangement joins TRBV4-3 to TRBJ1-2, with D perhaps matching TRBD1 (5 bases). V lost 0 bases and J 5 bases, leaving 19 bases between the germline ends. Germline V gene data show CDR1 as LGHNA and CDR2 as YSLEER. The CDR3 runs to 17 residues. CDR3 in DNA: TGCGCCAGCAGCCAAGATTCCCTCGGTGGGGGATTTTATGGCTACACCTTC. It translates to CASSQDSLGGGFYGYTF.

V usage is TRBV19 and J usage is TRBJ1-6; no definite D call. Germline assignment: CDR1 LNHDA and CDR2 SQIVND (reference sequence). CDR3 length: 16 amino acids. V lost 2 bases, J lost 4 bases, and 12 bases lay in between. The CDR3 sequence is CASSISVGGYNSPLHF. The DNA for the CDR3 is TGTGCCAGTAGTATAAGTGTCGGAGGGTATAATTCACCCCTCCACTTT. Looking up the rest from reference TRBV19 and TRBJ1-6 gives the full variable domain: DGGITQSPKYLFRKEGQNVTLSCEQNLNHDAMYWYRQDPGQGLRLIYYSQIVNDFQKGDIAEGYSVSREKKESFPLTVTSAQKNPTAFYLCASSISVGGYNSPLHFGNGTRLTVT.

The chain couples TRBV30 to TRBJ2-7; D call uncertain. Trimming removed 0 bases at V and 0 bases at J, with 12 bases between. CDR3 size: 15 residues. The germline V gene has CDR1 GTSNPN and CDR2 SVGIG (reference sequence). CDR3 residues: CAWSVTARSSYEQYF. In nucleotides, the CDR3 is TGTGCCTGGAGTGTAACTGCGAGGAGCTCCTACGAGCAGTACTTC.

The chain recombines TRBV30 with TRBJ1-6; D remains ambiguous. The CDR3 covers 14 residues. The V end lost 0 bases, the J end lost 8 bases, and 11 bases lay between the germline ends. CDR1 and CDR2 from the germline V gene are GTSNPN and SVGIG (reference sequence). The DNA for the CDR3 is TGTGCCTGGAGTGTCATAGGACGGGATTCACCCCTCCACTTT. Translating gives CAWSVIGRDSPLHF.

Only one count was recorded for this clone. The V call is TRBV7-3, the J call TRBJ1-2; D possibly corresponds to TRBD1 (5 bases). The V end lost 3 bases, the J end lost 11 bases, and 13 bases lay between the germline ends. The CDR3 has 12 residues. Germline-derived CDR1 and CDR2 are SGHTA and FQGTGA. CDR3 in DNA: TGTGCCAGCAGCTTCAGGGATTTCTTGTACACCTTC. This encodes CASSFRDFLYTF.

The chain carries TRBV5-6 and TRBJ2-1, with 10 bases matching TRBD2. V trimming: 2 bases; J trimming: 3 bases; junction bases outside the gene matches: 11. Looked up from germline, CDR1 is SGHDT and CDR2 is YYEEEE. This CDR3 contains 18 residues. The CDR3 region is CASSFPWTSGKYYNEQFF. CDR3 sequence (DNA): TGTGCCAGCAGCTTTCCTTGGACTAGCGGAAAATACTACAATGAGCAGTTCTTC.

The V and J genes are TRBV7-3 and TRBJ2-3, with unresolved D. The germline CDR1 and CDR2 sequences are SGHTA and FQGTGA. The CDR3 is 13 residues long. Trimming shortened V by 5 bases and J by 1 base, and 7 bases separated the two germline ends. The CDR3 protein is CASSPPGTDTQYF. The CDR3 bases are TGTGCCAGCAGCCCCCCAGGCACAGATACGCAGTATTTT.

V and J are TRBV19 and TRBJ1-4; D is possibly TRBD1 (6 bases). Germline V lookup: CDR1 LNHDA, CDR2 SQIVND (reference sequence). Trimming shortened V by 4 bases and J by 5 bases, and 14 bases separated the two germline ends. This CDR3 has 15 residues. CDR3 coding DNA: TGTGCCAGTAGTACCACGGGACACGTAAATGAAAAACTGTTTTTT. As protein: CASSTTGHVNEKLFF.

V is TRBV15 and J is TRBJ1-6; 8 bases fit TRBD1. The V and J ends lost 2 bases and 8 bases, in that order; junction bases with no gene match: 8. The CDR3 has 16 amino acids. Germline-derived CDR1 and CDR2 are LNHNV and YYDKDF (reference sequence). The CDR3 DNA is TGTGCCACCAGCAGATTGAACGGACAGGGTGATTCACCCCTCCACTTT. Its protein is CATSRLNGQGDSPLHF.

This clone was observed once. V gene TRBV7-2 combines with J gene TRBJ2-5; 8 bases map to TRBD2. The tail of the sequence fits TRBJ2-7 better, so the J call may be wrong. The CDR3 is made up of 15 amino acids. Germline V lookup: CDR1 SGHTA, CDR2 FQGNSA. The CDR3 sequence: CASSFPGGRRNEQYF. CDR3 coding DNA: TGTGCCAGCAGCTTCCCGGGGGGGCGCAGGAACGAGCAGTACTTC.

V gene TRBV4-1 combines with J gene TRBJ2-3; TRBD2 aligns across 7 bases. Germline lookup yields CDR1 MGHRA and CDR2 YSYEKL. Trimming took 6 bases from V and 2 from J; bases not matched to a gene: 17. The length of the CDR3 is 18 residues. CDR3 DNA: TGCGCCAGCAGTAGGCGGGGACTACCTAAACCCTTCACAGATACGCAGTATTTT. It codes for CASSRRGLPKPFTDTQYF.

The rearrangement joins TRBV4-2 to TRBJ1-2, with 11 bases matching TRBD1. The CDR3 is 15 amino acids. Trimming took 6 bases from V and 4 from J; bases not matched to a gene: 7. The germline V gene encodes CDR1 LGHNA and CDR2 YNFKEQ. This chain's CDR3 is CASRADRGLFYGYTF. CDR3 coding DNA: TGTGCCAGCAGGGCGGACAGGGGGCTGTTCTATGGCTACACCTTC.

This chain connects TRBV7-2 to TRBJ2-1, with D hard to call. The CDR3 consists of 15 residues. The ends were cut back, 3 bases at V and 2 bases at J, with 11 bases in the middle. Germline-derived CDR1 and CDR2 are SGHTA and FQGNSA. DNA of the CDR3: TGTGCCAGCAGCTTGCTTCCGGCAACCTACAATGAGCAGTTCTTC. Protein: CASSLLPATYNEQFF.

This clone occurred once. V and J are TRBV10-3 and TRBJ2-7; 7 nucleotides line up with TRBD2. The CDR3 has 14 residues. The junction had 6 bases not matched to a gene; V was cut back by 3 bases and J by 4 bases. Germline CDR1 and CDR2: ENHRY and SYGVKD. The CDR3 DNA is TGTGCCATCAGTGACCGGGGGGAGGGTTACGAGCAGTACTTC. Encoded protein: CAISDRGEGYEQYF.

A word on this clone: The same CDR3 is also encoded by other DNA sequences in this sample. The CDR3 coding sequence is TGTGCCAGCAGCCCTAACCGGGTGAATGAGCAGTTCTTC. This gives the protein CASSPNRVNEQFF. This chain connects TRBV7-2 to TRBJ2-1; the D is unclear. Between the trimmed V and J ends, which lost 5 bases and 7 bases, there was a span of 12 bases. The germline gives CDR1 SGHTA, CDR2 FQGNSA. The CDR3 is made up of 13 amino acids.

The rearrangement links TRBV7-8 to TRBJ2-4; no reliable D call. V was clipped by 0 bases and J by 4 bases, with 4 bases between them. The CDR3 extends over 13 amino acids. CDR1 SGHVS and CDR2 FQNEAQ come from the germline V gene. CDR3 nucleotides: TGTGCCAGCAGCTTAGCGAAGAAAAACATTCAGTACTTC. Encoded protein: CASSLAKKNIQYF.

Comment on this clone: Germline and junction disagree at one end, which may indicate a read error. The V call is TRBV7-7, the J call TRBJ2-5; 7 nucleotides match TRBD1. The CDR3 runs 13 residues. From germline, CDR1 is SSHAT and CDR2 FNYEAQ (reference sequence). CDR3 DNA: TGTGCTAGCAGCTTTAACAGGGGAGAGACCCAGTACTTC. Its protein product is CASSFNRGETQYF.

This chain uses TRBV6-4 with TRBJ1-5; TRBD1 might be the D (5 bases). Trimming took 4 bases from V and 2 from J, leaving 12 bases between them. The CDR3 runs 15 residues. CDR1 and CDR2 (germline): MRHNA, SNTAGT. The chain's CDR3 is CASSAFGGGNQPQHF. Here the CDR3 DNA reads TGTGCCAGCAGTGCGTTTGGGGGTGGCAATCAGCCCCAGCATTTT.

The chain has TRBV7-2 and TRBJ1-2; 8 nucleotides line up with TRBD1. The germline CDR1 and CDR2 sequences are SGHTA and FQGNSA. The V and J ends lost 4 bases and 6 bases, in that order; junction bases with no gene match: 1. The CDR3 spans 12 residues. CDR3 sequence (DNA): TGTGCCAGCAGCTGGGACAGGCATGGCTACACCTTC. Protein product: CASSWDRHGYTF.

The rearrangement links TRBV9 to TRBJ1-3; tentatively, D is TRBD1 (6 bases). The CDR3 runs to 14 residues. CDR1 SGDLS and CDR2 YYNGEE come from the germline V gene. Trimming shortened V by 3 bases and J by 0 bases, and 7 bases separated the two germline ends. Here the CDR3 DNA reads TGTGCCAGCAGCGGGACAGTCTCTGGAAACACCATATATTTT. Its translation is CASSGTVSGNTIYF.

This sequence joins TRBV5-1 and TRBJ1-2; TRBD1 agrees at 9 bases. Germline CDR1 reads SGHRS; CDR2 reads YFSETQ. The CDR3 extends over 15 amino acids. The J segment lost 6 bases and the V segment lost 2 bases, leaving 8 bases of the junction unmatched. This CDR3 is CASSLNRGRRDGYTF. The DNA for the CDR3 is TGCGCCAGCAGCTTAAACAGGGGGCGGCGGGATGGCTACACCTTC. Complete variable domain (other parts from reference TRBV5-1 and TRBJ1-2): KAGVTQTPRYLIKTRGQQVTLSCSPISGHRSVSWYQQTPGQGLQFLFEYFSETQRNKGNFPGRFSGRQFSNSRSEMNVSTLELGDSALYLCASSLNRGRRDGYTFGSGTRLTVV.

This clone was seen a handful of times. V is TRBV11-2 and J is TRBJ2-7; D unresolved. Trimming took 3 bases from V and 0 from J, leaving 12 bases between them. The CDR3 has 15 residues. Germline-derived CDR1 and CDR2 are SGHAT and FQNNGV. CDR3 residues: CASSFVGFYSYEQYF. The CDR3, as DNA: TGTGCCAGCAGCTTTGTGGGGTTTTACTCCTACGAGCAGTACTTC.

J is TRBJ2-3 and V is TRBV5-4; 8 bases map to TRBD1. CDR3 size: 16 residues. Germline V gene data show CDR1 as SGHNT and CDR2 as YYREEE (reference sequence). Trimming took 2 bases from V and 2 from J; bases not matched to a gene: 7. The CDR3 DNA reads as TGTGCCAGCAGCTTTAGGGGACAGGACTTCACAGATACGCAGTATTTT. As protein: CASSFRGQDFTDTQYF. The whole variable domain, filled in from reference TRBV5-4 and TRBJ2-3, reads ETGVTQSPTHLIKTRGQQVTLRCSSQSGHNTVSWYQQALGQGPQFIFQYYREEENGRGNFPPRFSGLQFPNYSSELNVNALELDDSALYLCASSFRGQDFTDTQYFGPGTRLTVL.

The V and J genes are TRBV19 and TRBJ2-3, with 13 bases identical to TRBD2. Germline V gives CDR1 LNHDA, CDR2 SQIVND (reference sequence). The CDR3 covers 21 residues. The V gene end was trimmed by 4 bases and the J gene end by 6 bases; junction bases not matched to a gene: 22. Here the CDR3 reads CASSTRVLAGGRTTLVDTQYF. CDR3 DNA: TGTGCCAGTAGTACTAGAGTACTAGCGGGGGGGCGGACCACTCTTGTGGATACGCAGTATTTT. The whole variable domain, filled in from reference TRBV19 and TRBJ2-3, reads DGGITQSPKYLFRKEGQNVTLSCEQNLNHDAMYWYRQDPGQGLRLIYYSQIVNDFQKGDIAEGYSVSREKKESFPLTVTSAQKNPTAFYLCASSTRVLAGGRTTLVDTQYFGPGTRLTVL.

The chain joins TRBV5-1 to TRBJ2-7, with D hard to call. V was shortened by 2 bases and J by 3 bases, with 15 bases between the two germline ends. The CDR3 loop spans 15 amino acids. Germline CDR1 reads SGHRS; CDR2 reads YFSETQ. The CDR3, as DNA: TGCGCCAGCAGCTTTTCAGCAGGAACCAACTACGAGCAGTACTTC. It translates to CASSFSAGTNYEQYF.

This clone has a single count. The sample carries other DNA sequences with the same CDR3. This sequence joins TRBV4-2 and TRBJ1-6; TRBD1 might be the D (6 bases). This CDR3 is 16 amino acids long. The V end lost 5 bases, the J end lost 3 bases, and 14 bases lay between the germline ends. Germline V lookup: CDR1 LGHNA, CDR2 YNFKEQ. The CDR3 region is CASSSLQGRYNSPLHF. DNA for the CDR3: TGTGCCAGCAGCTCATTGCAGGGGCGCTATAATTCACCCCTCCACTTT.